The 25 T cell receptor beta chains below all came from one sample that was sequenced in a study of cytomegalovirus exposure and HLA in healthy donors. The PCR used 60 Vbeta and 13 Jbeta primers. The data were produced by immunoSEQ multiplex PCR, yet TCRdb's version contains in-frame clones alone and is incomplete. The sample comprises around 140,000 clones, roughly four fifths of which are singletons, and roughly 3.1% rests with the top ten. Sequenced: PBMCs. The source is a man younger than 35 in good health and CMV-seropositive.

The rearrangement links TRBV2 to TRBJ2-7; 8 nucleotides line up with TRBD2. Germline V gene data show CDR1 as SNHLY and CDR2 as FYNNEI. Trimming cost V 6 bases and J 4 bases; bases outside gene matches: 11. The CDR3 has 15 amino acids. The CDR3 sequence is CASRIRVAGNYEQYF. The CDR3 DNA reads TGTGCCAGCAGGATAAGGGTAGCGGGGAATTACGAGCAGTACTTC. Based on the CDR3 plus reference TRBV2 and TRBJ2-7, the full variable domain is EPEVTQTPSHQVTQMGQEVILRCVPISNHLYFYWYRQILGQKVEFLVSFYNNEISEKSEIFDDQFSVERPDGSNFTLKIRSTKLEDSAMYFCASRIRVAGNYEQYFGPGTRLTVT.

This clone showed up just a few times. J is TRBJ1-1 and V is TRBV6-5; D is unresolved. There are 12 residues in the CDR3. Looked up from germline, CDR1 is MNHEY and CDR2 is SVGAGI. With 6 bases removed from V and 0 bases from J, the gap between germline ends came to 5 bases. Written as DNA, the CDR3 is TGTGCCAGCAGATTCATGAACACTGAAGCTTTCTTT. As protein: CASRFMNTEAFF.

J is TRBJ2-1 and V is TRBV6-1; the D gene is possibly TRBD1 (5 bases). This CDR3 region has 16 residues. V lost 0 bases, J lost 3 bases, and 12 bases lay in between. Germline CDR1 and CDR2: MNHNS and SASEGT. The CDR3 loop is CASSEAQGLYYNEQFF. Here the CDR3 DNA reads TGTGCCAGCAGTGAAGCGCAGGGCTTGTACTACAATGAGCAGTTCTTC.

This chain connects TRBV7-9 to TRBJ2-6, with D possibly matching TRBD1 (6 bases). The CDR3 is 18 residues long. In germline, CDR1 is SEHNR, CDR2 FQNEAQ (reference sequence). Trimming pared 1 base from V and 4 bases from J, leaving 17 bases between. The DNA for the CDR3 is TGTGCCAGCAGCTTAGGAGACAGGTGGGTGGAGGGGGCCAACGTCCTGACTTTC. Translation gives CASSLGDRWVEGANVLTF.

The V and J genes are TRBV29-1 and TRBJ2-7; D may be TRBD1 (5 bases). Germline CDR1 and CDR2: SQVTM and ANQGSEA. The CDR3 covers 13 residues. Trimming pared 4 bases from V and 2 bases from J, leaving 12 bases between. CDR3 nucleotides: TGCAGCGTTGGCCAGGGTCCGGCCTACGAGCAGTACTTC. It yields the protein CSVGQGPAYEQYF.

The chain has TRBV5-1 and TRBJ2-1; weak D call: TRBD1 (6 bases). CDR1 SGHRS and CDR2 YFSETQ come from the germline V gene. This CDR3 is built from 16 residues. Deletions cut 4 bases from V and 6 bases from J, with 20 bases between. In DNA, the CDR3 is TGCGCCAGCAGCGGAATGGGTACAGGGAGAGGCAATGAGCAGTTCTTC. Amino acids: CASSGMGTGRGNEQFF.

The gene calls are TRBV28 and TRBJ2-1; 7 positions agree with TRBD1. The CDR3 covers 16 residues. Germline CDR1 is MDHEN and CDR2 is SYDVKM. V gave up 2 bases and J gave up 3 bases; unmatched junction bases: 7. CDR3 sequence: CASSLPEQGNYNEQFF. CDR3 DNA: TGTGCCAGCAGTTTACCCGAACAGGGGAACTACAATGAGCAGTTCTTC.

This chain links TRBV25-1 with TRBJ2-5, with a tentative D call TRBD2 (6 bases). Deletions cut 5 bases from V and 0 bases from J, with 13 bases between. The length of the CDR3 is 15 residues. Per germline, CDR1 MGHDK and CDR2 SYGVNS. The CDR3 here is CASSPGLNNQETQYF. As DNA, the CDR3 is TGTGCCAGCAGTCCGGGACTTAACAACCAAGAGACCCAGTACTTC.

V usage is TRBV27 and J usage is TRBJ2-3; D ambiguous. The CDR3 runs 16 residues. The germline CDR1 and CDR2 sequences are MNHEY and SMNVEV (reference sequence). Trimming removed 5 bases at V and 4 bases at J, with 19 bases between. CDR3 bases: TGTGCCAGCAGTCCTATGGGCCGCCCGGTACCAGATACGCAGTATTTT. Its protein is CASSPMGRPVPDTQYF.

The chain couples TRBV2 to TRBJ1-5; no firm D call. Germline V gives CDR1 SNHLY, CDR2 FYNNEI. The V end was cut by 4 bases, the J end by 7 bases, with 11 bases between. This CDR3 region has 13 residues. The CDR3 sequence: CASSGEGGQPQHF. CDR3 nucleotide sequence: TGTGCCAGCAGTGGGGAGGGCGGACAGCCCCAGCATTTT.

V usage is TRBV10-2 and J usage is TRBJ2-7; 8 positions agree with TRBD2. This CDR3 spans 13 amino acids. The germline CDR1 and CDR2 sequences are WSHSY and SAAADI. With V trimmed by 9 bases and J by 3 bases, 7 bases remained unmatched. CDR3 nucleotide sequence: TGCGCCAGTTCCGGGACTAGAAGCTACGAGCAGTACTTC. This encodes CASSGTRSYEQYF.

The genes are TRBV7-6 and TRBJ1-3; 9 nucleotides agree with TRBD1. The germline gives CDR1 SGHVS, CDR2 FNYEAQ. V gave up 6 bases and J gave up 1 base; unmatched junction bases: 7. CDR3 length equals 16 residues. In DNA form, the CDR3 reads TGTGCCAGCAGACGGGGGACAGGGACATCTGGAAACACCATATATTTT. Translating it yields CASRRGTGTSGNTIYF.

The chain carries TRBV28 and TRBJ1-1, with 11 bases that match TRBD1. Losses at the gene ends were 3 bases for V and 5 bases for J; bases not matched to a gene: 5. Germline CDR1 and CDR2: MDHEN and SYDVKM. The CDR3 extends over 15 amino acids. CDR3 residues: CASSFPGTGGTEAFF. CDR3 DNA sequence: TGTGCCAGCAGTTTTCCCGGGACAGGGGGGACTGAAGCTTTCTTT.

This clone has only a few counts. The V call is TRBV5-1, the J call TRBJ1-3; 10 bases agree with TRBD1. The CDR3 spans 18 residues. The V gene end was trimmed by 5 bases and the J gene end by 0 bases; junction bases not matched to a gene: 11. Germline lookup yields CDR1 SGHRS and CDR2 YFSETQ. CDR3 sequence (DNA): TGCGCCAGCAGGAAGACAGGGGGCTATATCAGCTCTGGAAACACCATATATTTT. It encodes CASRKTGGYISSGNTIYF.

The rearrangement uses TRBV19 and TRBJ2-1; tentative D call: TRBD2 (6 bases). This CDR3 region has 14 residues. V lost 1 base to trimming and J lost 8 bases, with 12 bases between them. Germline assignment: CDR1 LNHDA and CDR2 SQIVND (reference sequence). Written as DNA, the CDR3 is TGTGCCAGTAGTATAGGGGCCTGGAGGGATGAGCAGTTCTTC. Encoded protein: CASSIGAWRDEQFF.

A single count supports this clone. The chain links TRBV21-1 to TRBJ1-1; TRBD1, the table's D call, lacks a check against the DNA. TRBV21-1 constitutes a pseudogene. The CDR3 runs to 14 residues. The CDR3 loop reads CASTSQGEVSEAFF. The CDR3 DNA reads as TGTGCCAGCACCTCACAGGGGGAGGTCTCTGAAGCTTTCTTT.

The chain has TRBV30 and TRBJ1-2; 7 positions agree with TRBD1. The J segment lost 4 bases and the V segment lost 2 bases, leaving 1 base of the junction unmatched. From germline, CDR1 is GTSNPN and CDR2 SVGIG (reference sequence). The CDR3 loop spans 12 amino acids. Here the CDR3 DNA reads TGTGCCTGGAGTTCAGGGGGCTATGGCTACACCTTC. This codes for CAWSSGGYGYTF.

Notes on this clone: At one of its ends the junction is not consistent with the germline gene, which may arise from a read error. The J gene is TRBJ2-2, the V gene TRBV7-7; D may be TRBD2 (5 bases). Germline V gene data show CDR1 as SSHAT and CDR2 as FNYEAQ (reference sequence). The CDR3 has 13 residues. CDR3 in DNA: TGTGCTAGCAGGCGAGGGAGCACCGGGGAGCTGTTTTTT. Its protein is CASRRGSTGELFF.

CDR3 nucleotide sequence: TGTGCCAGCAGTGAAGTAGGGGCCGGGGAGCTGTTTTTT. It is translated as CASSEVGAGELFF. This chain connects TRBV6-1 to TRBJ2-2, with D possibly matching TRBD1 (5 bases). CDR1 MNHNS and CDR2 SASEGT come from the germline V gene. The CDR3 covers 13 residues. Trimming took 1 base from V and 6 from J, leaving 6 bases between them.

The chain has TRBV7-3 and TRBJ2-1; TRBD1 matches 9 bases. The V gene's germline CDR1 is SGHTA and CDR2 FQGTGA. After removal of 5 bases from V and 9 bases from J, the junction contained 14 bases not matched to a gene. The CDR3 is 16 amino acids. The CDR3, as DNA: TGTGCCAGCAGCCTATACCGCGAACAGGGGGCAGGTGAGCAGTTCTTC. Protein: CASSLYREQGAGEQFF.

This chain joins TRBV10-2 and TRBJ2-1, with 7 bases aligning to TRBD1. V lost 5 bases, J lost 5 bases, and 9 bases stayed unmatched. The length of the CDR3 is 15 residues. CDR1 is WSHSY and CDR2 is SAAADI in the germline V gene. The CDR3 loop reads CASSLQGTGNNEQFF. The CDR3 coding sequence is TGCGCCAGCAGTCTACAGGGGACGGGGAACAATGAGCAGTTCTTC.

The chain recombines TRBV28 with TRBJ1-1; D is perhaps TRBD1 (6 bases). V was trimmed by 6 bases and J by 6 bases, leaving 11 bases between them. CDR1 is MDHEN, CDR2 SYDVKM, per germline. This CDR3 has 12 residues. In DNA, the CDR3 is TGTGCCAGCAGCTGGGACACGGCTGAAGCTTTCTTT. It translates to CASSWDTAEAFF.

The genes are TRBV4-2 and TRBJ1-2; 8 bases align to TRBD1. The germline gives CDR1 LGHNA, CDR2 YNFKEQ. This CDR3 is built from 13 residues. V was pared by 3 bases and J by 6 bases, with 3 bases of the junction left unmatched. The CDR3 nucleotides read TGTGCCAGCAGCCACGGACAGGGTGATGGCTACACCTTC. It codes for CASSHGQGDGYTF.

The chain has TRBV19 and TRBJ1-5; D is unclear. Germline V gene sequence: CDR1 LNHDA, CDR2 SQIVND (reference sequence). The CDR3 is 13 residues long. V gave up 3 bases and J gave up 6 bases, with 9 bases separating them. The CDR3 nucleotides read TGTGCCAGTAGTATGGCGGGAACTCAGCCCCAGCATTTT. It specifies CASSMAGTQPQHF.

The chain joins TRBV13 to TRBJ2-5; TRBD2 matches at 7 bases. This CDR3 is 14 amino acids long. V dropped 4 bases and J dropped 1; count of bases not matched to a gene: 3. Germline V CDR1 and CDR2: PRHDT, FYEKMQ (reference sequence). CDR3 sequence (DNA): TGTGCCAGCAGCTCACGGGGGGTCCAAGAGACCCAGTACTTC. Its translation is CASSSRGVQETQYF.